These 3 T cell receptor beta chains share one sample of origin, sequenced in a study of CD8+ T cells in alopecia areata. Sequencing used cDNA as its template, made by extracting RNA and reverse transcribing it. Profiling relied on immunoSEQ multiplex PCR, and the TCRdb table lists in-frame clones only, not all of them. The repertoire holds approximately 150,000 clones, with 86% as singletons. As to treatment: oral pan-JAK inhibitor, 5-10 mg twice daily. Here the sequenced sample was CD8+ T cells sorted from blood, taken at week 4, from a patient treated with tofacitinib. The origin of the receptors is a human donor with alopecia areata.

The chain joins TRBV27 to TRBJ2-1; TRBD2 matches 8 bases. The V gene end was trimmed by 0 bases and the J gene end by 7 bases; junction bases not matched to a gene: 5. Germline loops: CDR1 MNHEY, CDR2 SMNVEV (reference sequence). The CDR3 spans 15 residues. CDR3 sequence (DNA): TGTGCCAGCAGTTTATCGGCGGGAGGAGGTAATGAGCAGTTCTTC. Translating it yields CASSLSAGGGNEQFF.

This clone was observed a single time. The chain employs TRBV5-4 and TRBJ2-1; no firm D call. V dropped 1 base and J dropped 9 bases, with 8 bases sitting between them. The germline CDR1 and CDR2 sequences are SGHNT and YYREEE (reference sequence). This CDR3 comprises 12 residues. The CDR3 coding sequence is TGTGCCAGCAGCTTGTACGGAGCTGAGCAGTTCTTC. Protein: CASSLYGAEQFF.

This clone was picked up a small number of times. The J gene is TRBJ2-3, the V gene TRBV7-6; no reliable D call. The CDR3 spans 12 residues. Germline V gives CDR1 SGHVS, CDR2 FNYEAQ. V was cut by 1 base and J by 1 base, with 0 bases left in between. Written as DNA, the CDR3 is TGTGCCAGCAGCTTAGGCACAGATACGCAGTATTTT. Its protein product is CASSLGTDTQYF.